Below are 4 T cell receptor beta chains sequenced from a single sample in a study of naive and memory T cell subsets. An oligonucleotide containing a UMI was ligated to the 3' end of TCR cDNA. The SP2 primer and nested alpha and beta constant region primers amplified ligated cDNA in four rounds. From the UMI-ligation and nested PCR reads, TCRdb called clonotypes with MiXCR, one entry per CDR3 protein. The table has over 20,000 distinct CDR3 sequences, around 5.3% seen once. Sample: blood. These receptors were obtained from an adult in good health.

This clonotype showed up many times. The chain joins TRBV4-1 to TRBJ2-7, with TRBD2 matching 16 bases. V lost 2 bases, J lost 0 bases, and 7 bases stayed unmatched. Germline lookup yields CDR1 MGHRA and CDR2 YSYEKL. The CDR3 has 19 amino acids. The CDR3 coding sequence is TGCGCCAGCAGCCAATTACCCGGGACTAGCGGGAGGGGCTCCTACGAGCAGTACTTC. Translated, it gives CASSQLPGTSGRGSYEQYF.

In this sample, this clonotype turned up many times. The rearrangement uses TRBV7-2 and TRBJ1-5; 9 nucleotides agree with TRBD1. Trimming took 5 bases from V and 8 from J; bases not matched to a gene: 7. There are 14 residues in the CDR3. CDR1 is SGHTA and CDR2 is FQGNSA in the germline V gene. In DNA form, the CDR3 reads TGTGCCAGCAGCCGACAGGGGGTAGGTGAGCCCCAGCATTTT. Its protein is CASSRQGVGEPQHF.

There are many counts of this clonotype. As DNA, the CDR3 is TGTGCCAGCAGTCTCCAGGGTTACGATGAGCAGTTCTTC. It is translated as CASSLQGYDEQFF. The chain has TRBV7-6 and TRBJ2-1; D is possibly TRBD1 (5 bases). The CDR3 extends over 13 amino acids. The germline V and J ends were trimmed by 6 bases and 8 bases, with 14 bases remaining between them. Germline values: CDR1 SGHVS, CDR2 FNYEAQ.

This clonotype was detected a few times. The V call is TRBV2, the J call TRBJ2-2; D remains unclear. CDR3 length: 14 residues. Germline values: CDR1 SNHLY, CDR2 FYNNEI. The V gene lost 3 bases and the J gene lost 4 bases, with 9 bases spanning the gap. CDR3 region: CASSDFTATGELFF. The CDR3 bases are TGTGCCAGCAGTGATTTCACCGCCACCGGGGAGCTGTTTTTT. Full variable domain (remainder filled in from reference TRBV2 and TRBJ2-2): EPEVTQTPSHQVTQMGQEVILRCVPISNHLYFYWYRQILGQKVEFLVSFYNNEISEKSEIFDDQFSVERPDGSNFTLKIRSTKLEDSAMYFCASSDFTATGELFFGEGSRLTVL.